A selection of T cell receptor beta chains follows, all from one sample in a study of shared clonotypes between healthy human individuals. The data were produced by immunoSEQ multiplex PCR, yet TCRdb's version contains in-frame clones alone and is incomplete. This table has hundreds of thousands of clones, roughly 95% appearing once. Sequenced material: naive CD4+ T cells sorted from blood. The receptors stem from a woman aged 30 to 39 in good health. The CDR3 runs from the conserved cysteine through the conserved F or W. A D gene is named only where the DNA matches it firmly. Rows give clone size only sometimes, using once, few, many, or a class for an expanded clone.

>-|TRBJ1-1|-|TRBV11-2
TGTGCCAGCAGAACTTACACCTCAACTATGAACACTGAAGCTTTCTTT
CASRTYTSTMNTEAFF
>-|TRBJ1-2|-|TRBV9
TGTGCCAGCAGCGTAGGTCCCGTTCAGATCGGTGGCTACACCTTC
CASSVGPVQIGGYTF
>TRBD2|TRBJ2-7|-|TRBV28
TGTGCCAGCAGTTTTACTAGCGGGAGTTACGGTGAGCAGTACTTC
CASSFTSGSYGEQYF
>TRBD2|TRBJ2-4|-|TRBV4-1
TGCGCCAGCAGCCAAGATCGGGAGCGGGAGGGCCCCCTAGCCAAAAACATTCAGTACTTC
CASSQDREREGPLAKNIQYF
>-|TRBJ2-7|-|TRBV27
TGTGCCAGCAGTTTATTACCCCCAGGGTTCAGCTCCTACGAGCAGTACTTC
CASSLLPPGFSSYEQYF
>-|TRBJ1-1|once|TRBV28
TGTGCCAGCAGTTTACGGCCAGGGCAAGTGCGGGGGACTGAAGCTTTCTTT
CASSLRPGQVRGTEAFF
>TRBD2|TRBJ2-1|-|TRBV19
TGTGCCAGTAGTTTGCCCCGACTAGCGGGAGGGGATGAGCAGTTCTTC
CASSLPRLAGGDEQFF
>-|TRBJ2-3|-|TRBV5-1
TGCGCCAGCAGCTTGATGGACAGTAGCACAGATACGCAGTATTTT
CASSLMDSSTDTQYF
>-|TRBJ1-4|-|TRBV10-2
TGCGCCAGCAGTGAGTTACCAGATAGAAAACTGTTTTTT
CASSELPDRKLFF
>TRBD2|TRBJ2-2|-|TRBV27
TGTGCCAGCAGTCGATCCCCTCCAGGACTAGCGGGGCATTCGAACACCGGGGAGCTGTTTTTT
CASSRSPPGLAGHSNTGELFF
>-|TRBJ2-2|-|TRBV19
TGTGCCAGTAGTATATGGGGACACCGGGACACCGGGGAGCTGTTTTTT
CASSIWGHRDTGELFF
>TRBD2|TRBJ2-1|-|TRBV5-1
TGCGCCAGCAGCTTGGTGAGCGGGAGGGACAATGAGCAGTTCTTC
CASSLVSGRDNEQFF
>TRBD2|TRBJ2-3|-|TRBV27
TGTGCCACCAGGAGCGGGAGCAGCACAGATACGCAGTATTTT
CATRSGSSTDTQYF